The 30 T cell receptor beta chains listed next were all sequenced from one sample in a study of blood T cell repertoires in COVID-19. The repertoire was sequenced with immunoSEQ multiplex PCR; TCRdb's copy has only in-frame clones and lacks some. This sample has fewer than 200,000 clones, with approximately 86% found just once. Material for sequencing was peripheral blood. The receptors come from a woman aged 40 to 50 with COVID-19, enrolled during active disease.

The chain uses TRBV28 and TRBJ2-5, with 10 bases aligning to TRBD2. The CDR3 consists of 16 residues. V shed 6 bases and J 3 bases; nucleotides not matched to a gene: 10. Per germline, CDR1 MDHEN and CDR2 SYDVKM. Written as DNA, the CDR3 is TGTGCCAGCAGCAACGGGGCTAGCGGGAGAAAAGAGACCCAGTACTTC. Encoded protein: CASSNGASGRKETQYF. Combining the CDR3 with reference TRBV28 and TRBJ2-5 gives the whole variable domain DVKVTQSSRYLVKRTGEKVFLECVQDMDHENMFWYRQDPGLGLRLIYFSYDVKMKEKGDIPEGYSVSREKKERFSLILESASTNQTSMYLCASSNGASGRKETQYFGPGTRLLVL.

This clone was counted between two and nine times. The CDR3 reads CASPDRAVANYGYTF. CDR3 DNA sequence: TGTGCCAGCCCGGACAGGGCCGTAGCTAACTATGGCTACACCTTC. V usage is TRBV19 and J usage is TRBJ1-2, with 8 bases fitting TRBD1. The CDR3 contains 15 residues. V gave up 9 bases and J gave up 0 bases; unmatched junction bases: 9. Germline-derived CDR1 and CDR2 are LNHDA and SQIVND (reference sequence).

The V and J genes are TRBV5-1 and TRBJ2-7, with TRBD1 matching 7 bases. The CDR3 runs to 16 residues. Germline-derived CDR1 and CDR2 are SGHRS and YFSETQ. V lost 0 bases and J lost 3; bases outside the gene matches: 9. The chain's CDR3 is CASSLEQGLRLYEQYF. The DNA for the CDR3 is TGCGCCAGCAGCTTGGAACAGGGGCTAAGACTCTACGAGCAGTACTTC.

V and J are TRBV6-2 or TRBV6-3 and TRBJ2-7; 14 bases agree with TRBD2. After removal of 5 bases from V and 4 bases from J, the junction contained 1 base not matched to a gene. The V gene's germline CDR1 is MNHEY and CDR2 SVGEGT. This CDR3 is 14 amino acids long. The CDR3 protein is CASSRTSGGYEQYV. As DNA, the CDR3 is TGTGCCAGCAGTAGGACTAGCGGGGGGTACGAGCAGTACGTC.

The chain links TRBV28 to TRBJ2-7; 7 nucleotides line up with TRBD1. CDR3 length: 12 amino acids. Trimming at V came to 6 bases and at J to 5 bases, leaving 4 bases not matched to a gene. Germline loops: CDR1 MDHEN, CDR2 SYDVKM. CDR3 in amino acids: CASSGRGNEQYF. CDR3 DNA sequence: TGTGCCAGCAGCGGCAGGGGGAACGAGCAGTACTTC.

V is TRBV5-4 and J is TRBJ2-4; tentative D call: TRBD2 (6 bases). This CDR3 is built from 15 residues. Trimming cost V 4 bases and J 3 bases, with 14 bases left between them. The V gene's germline CDR1 is SGHNT and CDR2 YYREEE (reference sequence). The CDR3 nucleotides are TGTGCCAGCAGCCGACGGACGGAGGGCAAAAACATTCAGTACTTC. Translated, it gives CASSRRTEGKNIQYF.

This chain links TRBV3-1 (or the pseudogene TRBV3-2) with TRBJ2-1; 15 positions agree with TRBD2. CDR1 and CDR2 (germline): LGHDT, YNNKEL (reference sequence). This CDR3 region has 16 residues. With 2 bases clipped from V and 9 bases from J, the junction kept 5 bases outside the gene matches. The CDR3 DNA reads TGTGCCAGCAGCCAACTGGGACTAGCGGGAGGTAGTGAGCAGTTCTTC. It specifies CASSQLGLAGGSEQFF.

The gene calls are TRBV6-5 and TRBJ1-1; 9 nucleotides align to TRBD1. The CDR3 covers 12 residues. Germline V lookup: CDR1 MNHEY, CDR2 SVGAGI. The trim removed 9 bases at V and 8 bases at J, leaving 7 bases unmatched. In DNA form, the CDR3 reads TGTGCCAGTGTTTACGGGACAGGGGAAGCTTTCTTT. Encoded protein: CASVYGTGEAFF.

The chain recombines TRBV18 with TRBJ1-2, with TRBD1 identical over 9 bases. The V and J ends lost 3 bases and 4 bases, in that order; junction bases with no gene match: 0. CDR1 and CDR2 from the germline V gene are KGHSH and LQKENI. The length of the CDR3 is 13 residues. In nucleotides, the CDR3 is TGTGCCAGCTCACCGACAGGGGGCTATGGCTACACCTTC. This sequence encodes CASSPTGGYGYTF.

V is TRBV25-1 and J is TRBJ2-2; perhaps TRBD2 as D (6 bases). Trimming pared 3 bases from V and 6 bases from J, leaving 11 bases between. The CDR3 is 14 amino acids. Germline V gives CDR1 MGHDK, CDR2 SYGVNS. The chain's CDR3 is CASSETSLPGELFF. CDR3 nucleotides: TGTGCCAGCAGTGAGACTAGTCTACCCGGGGAGCTGTTTTTT.

The chain links TRBV9 to TRBJ1-3; D is perhaps TRBD1 (5 bases). The CDR3 is 17 residues long. V was shortened by 0 bases and J by 0 bases, with 13 bases between the two germline ends. Per germline, CDR1 SGDLS and CDR2 YYNGEE. CDR3 in amino acids: CASSVATGEGSGNTIYF. The CDR3 nucleotides read TGTGCCAGCAGCGTAGCTACGGGGGAAGGCTCTGGAAACACCATATATTTT.

This chain links TRBV7-8 with TRBJ1-4; TRBD1 matches at 8 bases. CDR3 length: 19 residues. Germline CDR1 and CDR2: SGHVS and FQNEAQ. V was clipped by 6 bases and J by 0 bases; unmatched bases: 15. In DNA, the CDR3 is TGTGCCAGCAGGCTAGACAGGGGCGGCGGGATTGCAACTAATGAAAAACTGTTTTTT. Protein product: CASRLDRGGGIATNEKLFF.

This chain connects TRBV24-1 to TRBJ2-5, with 8 positions matching TRBD2. J was trimmed by 4 bases and V by 6 bases; bases with no gene match: 3. The germline V gene has CDR1 KGHDR and CDR2 SFDVKD. The CDR3 is 13 residues long. The CDR3 loop is CATSRAGVETQYF. DNA of the CDR3: TGTGCCACCAGTAGAGCGGGAGTAGAGACCCAGTACTTC.

The chain is built from TRBV9 and TRBJ2-2; TRBD2 aligns across 10 bases. CDR1 SGDLS and CDR2 YYNGEE come from the germline V gene. V lost 1 base and J lost 4; bases outside the gene matches: 4. CDR3 length: 16 residues. CDR3 region: CASSVLSGRITGELFF. The DNA for the CDR3 is TGTGCCAGCAGCGTACTTAGCGGGAGGATCACCGGGGAGCTGTTTTTT.

The rearrangement joins TRBV3-1 (or the pseudogene TRBV3-2) to TRBJ2-3, with D perhaps matching TRBD2 (5 bases). Germline lookup yields CDR1 LGHDT and CDR2 YNNKEL (reference sequence). The CDR3 is 13 amino acids. The germline V and J ends were trimmed by 4 bases and 11 bases, with 16 bases remaining between them. CDR3 loop: CASSPPGGWWQYF. In nucleotides, the CDR3 is TGTGCCAGCAGCCCCCCGGGCGGGTGGTGGCAGTATTTT.

The rearrangement joins TRBV18 to TRBJ1-2, with D unresolved. Trimming removed 0 bases at V and 5 bases at J, with 7 bases between. CDR1 and CDR2 from the germline V gene are KGHSH and LQKENI. The CDR3 spans 13 residues. Here the CDR3 reads CASSPPNMYGYTF. CDR3 bases: TGTGCCAGCTCACCACCAAATATGTATGGCTACACCTTC.

Worth noting for this clone: Other DNA sequences of this sample code for an identical CDR3. The genes are TRBV18 and TRBJ2-3; no clear D gene. The CDR3 contains 13 residues. Trimming removed 2 bases from V and 2 bases from J, with 5 bases in between. Germline CDR1 and CDR2: KGHSH and LQKENI. CDR3 sequence: CASSPGLTDTQYF. The DNA of the CDR3 is TGTGCCAGCTCACCAGGGCTCACAGATACGCAGTATTTT.

This clone was found many times. The chain uses TRBV24-1 and TRBJ2-1; weak D call: TRBD1 (6 bases). Trimming pared 1 base from V and 7 bases from J, leaving 7 bases between. The germline CDR1 and CDR2 sequences are KGHDR and SFDVKD. The CDR3 is 13 amino acids. CDR3 nucleotides: TGTGCCACCAGTGATTTTAGGGGGAATGAGCAGTTCTTC. Encoded protein: CATSDFRGNEQFF.

V usage is TRBV7-8 and J usage is TRBJ1-1; D is uncertain. V gave up 6 bases and J gave up 3 bases, with 11 bases separating them. The CDR3 extends over 13 amino acids. In germline, CDR1 is SGHVS, CDR2 FQNEAQ. In DNA form, the CDR3 reads TGTGCCAGCAGGCCAGGCCTCTACACTGAAGCTTTCTTT. Protein sequence: CASRPGLYTEAFF.

This chain links TRBV7-8 with TRBJ2-1; the D gene is possibly TRBD2 (5 bases). Per germline, CDR1 SGHVS and CDR2 FQNEAQ. The CDR3 consists of 16 residues. V lost 4 bases to trimming and J lost 0 bases, with 13 bases between them. The CDR3 here is CASSSSGMSSYNEQFF. DNA of the CDR3: TGTGCCAGCAGCTCTTCGGGGATGAGCTCCTACAATGAGCAGTTCTTC.

The CDR3 sequence: CASRAATDTQYF. CDR3 coding DNA: TGTGCCAGTAGGGCTGCCACAGATACGCAGTATTTT. The chain has TRBV19 and TRBJ2-3; D gene unclear. The CDR3 totals 12 residues. Per the germline V gene, CDR1 is LNHDA and CDR2 is SQIVND (reference sequence). Between the trimmed V and J ends, which lost 6 bases and 2 bases, there was a span of 6 bases.

The chain links TRBV27 to TRBJ2-2; D gene uncertain. The V and J ends lost 0 bases and 2 bases respectively, with 7 bases between them. CDR1 and CDR2 (germline): MNHEY, SMNVEV (reference sequence). CDR3 length equals 15 residues. CDR3 residues: CASSLSVTNTGELFF. The CDR3, as DNA: TGTGCCAGCAGTTTATCGGTAACAAACACCGGGGAGCTGTTTTTT.

This sequence joins TRBV28 and TRBJ2-3; 9 nucleotides line up with TRBD2. The length of the CDR3 is 16 residues. The junction had 4 bases not matched to a gene; V was cut back by 3 bases and J by 0 bases. CDR1 and CDR2 from the germline V gene are MDHEN and SYDVKM. CDR3 nucleotides: TGTGCCAGCAGTTTGGGACTAGCAGCCAGCACAGATACGCAGTATTTT. It translates to CASSLGLAASTDTQYF.

V and J are TRBV2 and TRBJ1-1, with D unresolved. Trimming shortened V by 10 bases and J by 4 bases, and 13 bases separated the two germline ends. This CDR3 has 12 residues. Germline CDR1 and CDR2: SNHLY and FYNNEI. The CDR3 DNA is TGTGCCAATCTTATCCGGGGCACTGAAGCTTTCTTT. It is translated as CANLIRGTEAFF.

The chain employs TRBV6-5 and TRBJ2-3, with D possibly TRBD2 on 5 matching bases. The V gene lost 6 bases and the J gene lost 4 bases, with 17 bases spanning the gap. CDR1 and CDR2 (germline): MNHEY, SVGAGI. CDR3 length: 15 amino acids. The CDR3: CASRGSLNGADTQYF. Here the CDR3 DNA reads TGTGCCAGCAGGGGATCCCTAAACGGGGCAGATACGCAGTATTTT.

The V and J genes are TRBV12-3 or TRBV12-4 and TRBJ2-2, with 7 bases matching TRBD1. The CDR3 runs 13 residues. V was pared by 2 bases and J by 6 bases, with 0 bases of the junction left unmatched. The CDR3 sequence: CASSLQGAGELFF. The CDR3, as DNA: TGTGCCAGCAGTTTACAGGGGGCCGGGGAGCTGTTTTTT.

V is TRBV7-8 and J is TRBJ1-5; 12 nucleotides agree with TRBD1. Looked up from germline, CDR1 is SGHVS and CDR2 is FQNEAQ. The CDR3 sequence is 17 residues long. The J segment lost 3 bases and the V segment lost 2 bases, leaving 5 bases of the junction unmatched. The CDR3 region is CASSLRGTGGSNQPQHF. The CDR3 nucleotides are TGTGCCAGCAGCTTAAGGGGGACAGGGGGCTCCAATCAGCCCCAGCATTTT.

The chain employs TRBV4-1 and TRBJ2-3; 11 bases line up with TRBD2. The CDR3 contains 16 residues. Germline V gives CDR1 MGHRA, CDR2 YSYEKL. Trimming at V came to 0 bases and at J to 4 bases, leaving 3 bases not matched to a gene. Written as DNA, the CDR3 is TGCGCCAGCAGCCAAGATTGGGGACTAGCGGCAGATACGCAGTATTTT. Translation: CASSQDWGLAADTQYF.

The chain has TRBV12-3 or TRBV12-4 and TRBJ1-1, with D uncertain. This CDR3 spans 12 amino acids. Deletions cut 3 bases from V and 7 bases from J, with 9 bases between. The CDR3 nucleotides read TGTGCCAGCAGTTTTGCAGGTTTTGAAGCTTTCTTT. Translation: CASSFAGFEAFF.

The chain links TRBV25-1 to TRBJ2-1; D is perhaps TRBD2 (5 bases). The CDR3 spans 13 residues. Germline lookup yields CDR1 MGHDK and CDR2 SYGVNS. Trimming removed 6 bases from V and 8 bases from J, with 14 bases in between. CDR3 nucleotides: TGTGCCAGCAGAACACTAGGCTATCATGAGCAGTTCTTC. Protein: CASRTLGYHEQFF. The full variable domain, in which reference TRBV25-1 and TRBJ2-1 provide the parts outside the CDR3, is EADIYQTPRYLVIGTGKKITLECSQTMGHDKMYWYQQDPGMELHLIHYSYGVNSTEKGDLSSESTVSRIRTEHFPLTLESARPSHTSQYLCASRTLGYHEQFFGPGTRLTVL.